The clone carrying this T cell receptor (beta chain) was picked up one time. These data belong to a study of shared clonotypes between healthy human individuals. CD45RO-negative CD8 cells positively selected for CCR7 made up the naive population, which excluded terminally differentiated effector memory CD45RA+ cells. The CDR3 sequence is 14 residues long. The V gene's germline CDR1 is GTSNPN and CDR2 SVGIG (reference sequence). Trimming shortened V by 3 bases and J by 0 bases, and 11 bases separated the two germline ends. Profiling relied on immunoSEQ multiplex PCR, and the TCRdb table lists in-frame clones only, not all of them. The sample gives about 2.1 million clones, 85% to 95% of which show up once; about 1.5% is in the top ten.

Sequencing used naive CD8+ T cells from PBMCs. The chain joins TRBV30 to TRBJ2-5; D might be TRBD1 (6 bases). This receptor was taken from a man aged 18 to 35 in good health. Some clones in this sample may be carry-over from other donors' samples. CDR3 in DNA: TGTGCCTGGAGAAGCCAGGGGAACCAAGAGACCCAGTACTTC. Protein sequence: CAWRSQGNQETQYF. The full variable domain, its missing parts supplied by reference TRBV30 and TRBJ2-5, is SQTIHQWPATLVQPVGSPLSLECTVEGTSNPNLYWYRQAAGRGLQLLFYSVGIGQISSEVPQNLSASRPQDRQFILSSKKLLLSDSGFYLCAWRSQGNQETQYFGPGTRLLVL.